This TCR beta chain appears in the sequencing data of a study of blood T cell repertoires in COVID-19 (dated by TCRdb to 2019 to 2021). About the full investigation: Samples covering the acute and convalescent phases of COVID-19 were provided by collaborators in the United States, Italy and Spain. The material from the prospective study consisted of cDNA or gDNA derived from T cells, B-cell-depleted T cells, or PBMCs. Deeply sampled blood TCRbeta repertoires from subjects exposed to, actively infected with, or recovered from COVID-19 were included in the dataset. A freely available public database, intended as a resource for researchers studying the immune response to SARS-CoV-2, is where the repertoires were released. Samples were obtained from the ongoing ImmuneRACE study (first 160 participants) and from over a thousand subjects provided by 6 global collaborators. The sample metadata nearly always contained a de-identified subject ID, COVID-19 status, age in years and sex. Where available, HLA class I and class II types were taken from metadata supplied by the sample provider and were not determined by assay-based typing. What the research found in general, with its limitations: The amount of clinical and demographic metadata varied by source and participant and was provided uncurated.

One collaborating source in Seattle enrolled patients during active infection and followed them longitudinally through the course of disease. Each collaborating institution followed its own protocols to collect whole blood in K2EDTA tubes. For TCRbeta analysis, collaborators shipped samples as frozen whole blood, isolated PBMCs, or DNA extracted from either of those sample types. On this clone itself: What antigen it recognizes has not been identified. The input lacks base qualities; no much larger clone sits a single base away.

TCRbeta CDR3 regions were amplified from genomic DNA using the immunoSEQ Assay, a bias-controlled multiplex PCR. The study's own analysis went as follows. Within the assay, amplification of reference gene primers was used to estimate how many nucleated cells each sample contained. Sequence reads were collapsed and filtered to measure the absolute abundance of every unique TCRbeta CDR3 rearrangement. For each sample, productive Simpson clonality was calculated by taking the square root of Simpson's diversity index across productive rearrangements. TCRdb re-hosts the immuneACCESS table, in-frame sequences only. Its copies lack some clones; in the studies checked, an unresolved V gene accounts for under half of them, and the cause for the rest is not known. Clone size and the V and J calls come from that table; the DNA yielded D and trimming. Recorded for this sample are roughly 500,000 clones; 85% to 90% of them occurred a single time. The top ten constitute roughly 0.92% of the sample.

The origin of this receptor is a man aged 18 to 29 with COVID-19, enrolled during active disease. Source material: peripheral blood.

The DNA reads as follows: TGTGCCGGGAGCAGGGGAAGCACAGATACGCAGTATTTT. It translates to CAGSRGSTDTQYF. The V and J segments used are TRBV11-2 and TRBJ2-3; a weak D assignment points to TRBD1 (6 bases agree). Including the terminal cysteine and phenylalanine, the CDR3 comprises 13 residues. Kept here is only the CDR3 DNA, which spans 39 bases and is read in frame from base 1. V is reduced by 11 bases and J by 0 bases, leaving a spacing of 12 bases between them. Via the germline V gene, CDR1 is SGHAT and CDR2 FQNNGV.